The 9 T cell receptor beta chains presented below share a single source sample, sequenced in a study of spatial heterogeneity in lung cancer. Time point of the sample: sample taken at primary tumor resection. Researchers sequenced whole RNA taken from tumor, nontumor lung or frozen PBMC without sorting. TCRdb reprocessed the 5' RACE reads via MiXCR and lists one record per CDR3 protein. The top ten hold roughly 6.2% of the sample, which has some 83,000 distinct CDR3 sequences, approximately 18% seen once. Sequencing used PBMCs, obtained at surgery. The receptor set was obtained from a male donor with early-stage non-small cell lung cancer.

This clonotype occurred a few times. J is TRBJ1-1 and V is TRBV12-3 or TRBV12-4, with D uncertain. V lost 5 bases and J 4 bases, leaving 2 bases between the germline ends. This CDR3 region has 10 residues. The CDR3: CASSSTEAFF. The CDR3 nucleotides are TGTGCCAGCAGTAGCACTGAAGCTTTCTTT.

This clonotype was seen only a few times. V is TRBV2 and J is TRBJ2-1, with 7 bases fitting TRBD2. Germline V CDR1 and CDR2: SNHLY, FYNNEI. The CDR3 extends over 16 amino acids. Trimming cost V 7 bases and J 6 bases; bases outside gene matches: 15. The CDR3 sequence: CASNPRVGGLSNEQFF. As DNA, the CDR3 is TGTGCCAGCAACCCCCGGGTCGGGGGACTAAGCAATGAGCAGTTCTTC.

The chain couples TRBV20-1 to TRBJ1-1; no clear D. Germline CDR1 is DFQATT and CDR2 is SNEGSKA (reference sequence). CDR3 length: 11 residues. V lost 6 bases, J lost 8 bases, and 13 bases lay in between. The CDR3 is CSAPRGAEAFF. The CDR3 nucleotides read TGCAGTGCCCCACGGGGAGCGGAAGCTTTCTTT.

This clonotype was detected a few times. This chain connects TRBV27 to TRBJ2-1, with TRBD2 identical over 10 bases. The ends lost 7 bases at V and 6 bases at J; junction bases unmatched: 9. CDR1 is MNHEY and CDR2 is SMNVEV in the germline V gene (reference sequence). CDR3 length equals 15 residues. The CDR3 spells CASNPLAGVGNEQFF. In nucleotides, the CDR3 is TGTGCCAGCAACCCTCTAGCGGGAGTGGGCAATGAGCAGTTCTTC.

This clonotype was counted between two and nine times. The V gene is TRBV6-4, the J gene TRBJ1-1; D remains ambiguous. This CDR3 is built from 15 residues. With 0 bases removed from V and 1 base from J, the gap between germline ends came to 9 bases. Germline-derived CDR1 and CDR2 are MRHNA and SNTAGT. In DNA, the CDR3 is TGTGCCAGCAGTGACTCTGCTGAGGGGAACACTGAAGCTTTCTTT. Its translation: CASSDSAEGNTEAFF.

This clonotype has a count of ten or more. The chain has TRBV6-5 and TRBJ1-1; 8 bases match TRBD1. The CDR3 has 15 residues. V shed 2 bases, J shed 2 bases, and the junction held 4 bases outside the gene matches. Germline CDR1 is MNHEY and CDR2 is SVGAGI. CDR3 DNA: TGTGCCAGCAGTTACGGACAGGGATCAAACACTGAAGCTTTCTTT. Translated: CASSYGQGSNTEAFF.

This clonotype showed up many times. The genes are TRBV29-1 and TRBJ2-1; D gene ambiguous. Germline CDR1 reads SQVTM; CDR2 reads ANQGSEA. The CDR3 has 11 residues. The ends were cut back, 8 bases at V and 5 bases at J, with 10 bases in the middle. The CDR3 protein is CSYAFDNEQFF. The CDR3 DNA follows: TGCAGCTACGCTTTTGACAATGAGCAGTTCTTC.

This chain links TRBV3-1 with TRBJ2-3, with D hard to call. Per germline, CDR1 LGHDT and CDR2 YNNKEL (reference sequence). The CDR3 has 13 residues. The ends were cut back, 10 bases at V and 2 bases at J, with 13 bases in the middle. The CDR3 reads CATSWGYTDTQYF. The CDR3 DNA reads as TGTGCCACCTCCTGGGGTTACACAGATACGCAGTATTTT.

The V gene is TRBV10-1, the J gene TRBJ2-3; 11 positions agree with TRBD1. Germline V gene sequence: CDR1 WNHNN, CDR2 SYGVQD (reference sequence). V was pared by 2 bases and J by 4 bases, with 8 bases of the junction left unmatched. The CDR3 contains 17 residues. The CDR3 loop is CASSERTGGRRPDTQYF. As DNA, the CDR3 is TGCGCCAGCAGTGAGAGGACAGGGGGCCGTCGTCCAGATACGCAGTATTTT.